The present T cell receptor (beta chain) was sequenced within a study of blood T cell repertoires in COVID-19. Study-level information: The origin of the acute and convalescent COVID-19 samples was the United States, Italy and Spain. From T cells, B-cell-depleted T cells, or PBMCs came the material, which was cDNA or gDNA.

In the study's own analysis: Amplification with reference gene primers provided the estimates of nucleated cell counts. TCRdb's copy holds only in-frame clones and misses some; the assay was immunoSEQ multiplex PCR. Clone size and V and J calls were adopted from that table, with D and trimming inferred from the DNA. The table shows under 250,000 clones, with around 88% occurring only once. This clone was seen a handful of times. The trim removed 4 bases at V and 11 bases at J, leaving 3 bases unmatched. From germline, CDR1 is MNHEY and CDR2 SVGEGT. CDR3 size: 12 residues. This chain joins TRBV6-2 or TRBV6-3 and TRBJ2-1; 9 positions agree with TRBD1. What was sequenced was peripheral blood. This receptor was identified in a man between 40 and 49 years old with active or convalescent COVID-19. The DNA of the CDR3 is TGTGCCAGCAGTTGGGACAGGGAAAAGCAGTTCTTC. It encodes CASSWDREKQFF.